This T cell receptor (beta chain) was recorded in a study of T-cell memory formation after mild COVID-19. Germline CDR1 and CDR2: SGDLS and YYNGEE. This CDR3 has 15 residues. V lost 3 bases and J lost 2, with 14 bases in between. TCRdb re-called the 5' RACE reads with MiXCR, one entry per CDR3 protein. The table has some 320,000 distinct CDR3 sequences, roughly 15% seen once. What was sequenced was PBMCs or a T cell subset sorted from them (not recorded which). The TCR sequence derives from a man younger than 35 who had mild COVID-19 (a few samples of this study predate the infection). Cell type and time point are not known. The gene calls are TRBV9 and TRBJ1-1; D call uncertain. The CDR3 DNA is TGTGCCAGCAGCGACACTCGACGGGGAAACACTGAAGCTTTCTTT. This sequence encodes CASSDTRRGNTEAFF.